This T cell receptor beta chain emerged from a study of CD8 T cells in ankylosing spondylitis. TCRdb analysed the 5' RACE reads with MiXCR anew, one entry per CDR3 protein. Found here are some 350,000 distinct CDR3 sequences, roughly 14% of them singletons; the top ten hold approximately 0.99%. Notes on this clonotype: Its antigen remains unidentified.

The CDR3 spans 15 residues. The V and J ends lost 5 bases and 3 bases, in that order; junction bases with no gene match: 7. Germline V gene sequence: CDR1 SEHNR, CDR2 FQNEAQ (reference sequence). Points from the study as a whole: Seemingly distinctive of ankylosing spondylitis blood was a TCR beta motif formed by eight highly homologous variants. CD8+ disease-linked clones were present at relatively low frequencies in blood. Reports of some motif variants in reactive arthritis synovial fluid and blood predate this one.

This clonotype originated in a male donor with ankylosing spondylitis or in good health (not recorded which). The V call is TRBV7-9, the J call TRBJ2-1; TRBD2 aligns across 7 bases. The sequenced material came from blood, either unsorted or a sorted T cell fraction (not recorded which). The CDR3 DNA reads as TGTGCCAGCAGCCCCAGCGGGGTTAGCTACAATGAGCAGTTCTTC. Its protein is CASSPSGVSYNEQFF.